This paragraph covers one T cell receptor (beta chain) sequence. The record originates from a study of blood T cell repertoires in COVID-19. Study details: Material from acute and convalescent COVID-19 was sourced from the United States, Italy and Spain.

This CDR3 has 12 amino acids. V trimming: 8 bases; J trimming: 7 bases; junction bases outside the gene matches: 4. The germline gives CDR1 SGHDN, CDR2 FVKESK. As originally analysed: Estimates of nucleated cell counts were drawn from the amplification of reference gene primers. The table came from immunoSEQ multiplex PCR; TCRdb's copy has only in-frame clones and leaves some out. V and J calls and clone size are as listed in that table; D and trimming were resolved from the DNA. The sample carries 200,000 to 250,000 clones, less than 90% recorded once. The J gene is TRBJ2-4, the V gene TRBV14; 8 bases fit TRBD1. The clonotype comes from a man aged 30-40 years with active or convalescent COVID-19. Sequenced material: peripheral blood. CDR3 loop: CASGTGGNIQYF. For the CDR3, the DNA is TGTGCCAGCGGAACAGGGGGGAACATTCAGTACTTC.